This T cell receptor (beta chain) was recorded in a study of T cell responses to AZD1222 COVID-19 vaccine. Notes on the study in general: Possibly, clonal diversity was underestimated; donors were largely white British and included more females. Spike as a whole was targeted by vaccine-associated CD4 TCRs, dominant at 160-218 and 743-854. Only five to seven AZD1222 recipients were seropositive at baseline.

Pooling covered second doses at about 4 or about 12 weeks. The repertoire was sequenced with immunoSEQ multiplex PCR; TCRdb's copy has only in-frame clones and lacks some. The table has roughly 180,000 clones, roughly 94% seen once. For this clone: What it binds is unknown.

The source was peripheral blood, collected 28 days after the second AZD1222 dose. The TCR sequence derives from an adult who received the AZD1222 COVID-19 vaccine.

DNA of the CDR3: TGTGCCAGCAGCCTTGACAGGGATGGCTACACCTTC. It translates to CASSLDRDGYTF. This sequence joins TRBV28 and TRBJ1-2; 7 nucleotides line up with TRBD1. This CDR3 is 12 amino acids long. Looked up from germline, CDR1 is MDHEN and CDR2 is SYDVKM. V lost 6 bases to trimming and J lost 6 bases; unmatched junction nucleotides: 4.